A single sample is the source of the 21 T cell receptor beta chains below, sequenced in a study of regulatory T cells in long-lasting Graves disease. With iRepertoire HTBI primers and Arm-PCR of CDR3 regions, TCR beta libraries were built. TCRdb analysed the multiplex PCR reads with MiXCR anew, one entry per CDR3 protein. The data show approximately 400,000 distinct CDR3 sequences, over 12% seen once. The time point here: newly diagnosed GD, antithyroid drugs for less than 3 months. Construction of the TCR library relied on RNA isolated from PBMCs. The sample also formed part of further work on T cells in Graves' hyperthyroidism and ophthalmopathy.

Sequencing used peripheral blood mononuclear cells (PBMCs), obtained at new diagnosis, from a patient treated with antithyroid drugs. These receptors were taken from a woman between 40 and 55 years old with Graves disease.

To note about this clonotype: Being one base from a much bigger clone, this may be a read error. V gene TRBV7-2 combines with J gene TRBJ1-1; 9 bases are shared with TRBD1. Germline CDR1 and CDR2: SGHTA and FQGNSA. The CDR3 consists of 15 residues. The CDR3: CASSPQGAVNTETFF. CDR3 nucleotide sequence: TGTGCCAGCAGCCCACAGGGGGCCGTGAACACTGAAACTTTCTTT.

In its sample, this clonotype was seen many times. This sequence joins TRBV5-1 and TRBJ1-5; no reliable D call. CDR3 length: 13 amino acids. The germline CDR1 and CDR2 sequences are SGHRS and YFSETQ. The germline V and J ends were trimmed by 2 bases and 3 bases, with 6 bases remaining between them. The chain's CDR3 is CASSLEINQPQHF. CDR3 DNA: TGCGCCAGCAGCTTAGAGATCAATCAGCCCCAGCATTTT.

This clonotype was counted many times. The V gene is TRBV15, the J gene TRBJ2-3; no clear D. The CDR3 is 13 residues long. V lost 5 bases and J 4 bases, leaving 10 bases between the germline ends. In germline, CDR1 is LNHNV, CDR2 YYDKDF (reference sequence). The CDR3 reads CATSPRVADTQYF. In DNA, the CDR3 is TGTGCCACCAGCCCCCGGGTTGCAGATACGCAGTATTTT.

This clonotype showed up many times. This chain joins TRBV30 and TRBJ2-3; 11 bases are a match to TRBD2. The germline gives CDR1 GTSNPN, CDR2 SVGIG (reference sequence). V trimming: 3 bases; J trimming: 2 bases; junction bases outside the gene matches: 1. The CDR3 covers 14 residues. CDR3 loop: CAWRLAGATDTQYF. CDR3 nucleotide sequence: TGTGCCTGGAGACTAGCGGGAGCCACAGATACGCAGTATTTT.

V gene TRBV3-1 combines with J gene TRBJ2-7, with 8 bases aligning to TRBD2. J gave up 2 bases and V 5 bases, and 8 bases lay outside the gene matches. The CDR3 consists of 15 residues. The germline V gene has CDR1 LGHDT and CDR2 YNNKEL (reference sequence). The CDR3 region is CASSRTSGRTYEQYF. The DNA of the CDR3 is TGTGCCAGCAGCAGAACTAGCGGACGAACCTACGAGCAGTACTTC.

This clonotype was detected many times. This sequence joins TRBV12-3 or TRBV12-4 and TRBJ1-2, with TRBD1 matching 7 bases. V lost 4 bases to trimming and J lost 2 bases; unmatched junction nucleotides: 4. The CDR3 has 14 residues. The CDR3 loop reads CASSSRGGNYGYTF. CDR3 coding DNA: TGTGCCAGCAGTTCCAGGGGGGGAAACTATGGCTACACCTTC.

The rearrangement joins TRBV28 to TRBJ2-1; D possibly corresponds to TRBD2 (7 bases). The CDR3 contains 13 residues. Per the germline V gene, CDR1 is MDHEN and CDR2 is SYDVKM. V lost 6 bases and J lost 14, with 20 bases in between. CDR3 DNA: TGTGCCAGCAGCCTTGGGGGGGGGCTAGGGAAGTTCTTC. Translated, it gives CASSLGGGLGKFF.

The table lists this clonotype with many counts. The chain joins TRBV7-9 to TRBJ2-7; a possible D gene is TRBD1 (5 bases). Trimming left V 3 bases short and J 0 bases short, with 12 bases between. The CDR3 loop spans 15 amino acids. CDR1 and CDR2 from the germline V gene are SEHNR and FQNEAQ (reference sequence). The chain's CDR3 is CASSFRGAGSYEQYF. The CDR3 region has the DNA TGTGCCAGCAGCTTCCGTGGGGCAGGCTCCTACGAGCAGTACTTC.

This clonotype occurred many times. The J gene is TRBJ2-7, the V gene TRBV6-9; TRBD2 matches 11 bases. The CDR3 totals 16 residues. J was trimmed by 4 bases and V by 3 bases; bases with no gene match: 8. The V gene's germline CDR1 is MNHGY and CDR2 SVAAGI. The CDR3 reads CASSYDGTSGNYEQYF. DNA for the CDR3: TGTGCCAGCAGTTACGATGGGACTAGCGGTAATTACGAGCAGTACTTC.

The CDR3 DNA sequence: TGCAGTGCTAGCACCCACTATACTAGCGGGAGGAGCAATGAGCAGTTCTTC. This gives the protein CSASTHYTSGRSNEQFF. V is TRBV20-1 and J is TRBJ2-1; 12 bases are a match to TRBD2. CDR3 size: 17 residues. From germline, CDR1 is DFQATT and CDR2 SNEGSKA (reference sequence). Trimming took 3 bases from V and 6 from J; bases not matched to a gene: 12.

This clonotype was found a few times. The chain recombines TRBV10-3 with TRBJ2-2, with 9 bases fitting TRBD1. The J segment lost 3 bases and the V segment lost 6 bases, leaving 5 bases of the junction unmatched. The CDR3 is 15 residues long. Germline V gene data show CDR1 as ENHRY and CDR2 as SYGVKD. CDR3 amino acids: CAISEDRGDTGELFF. The CDR3 DNA reads TGTGCCATCAGCGAGGACAGGGGAGACACCGGGGAGCTGTTTTTT.

The gene calls are TRBV4-1 and TRBJ1-6; 8 bases fit TRBD1. CDR3 length: 14 residues. Germline lookup yields CDR1 MGHRA and CDR2 YSYEKL. Trimming took 4 bases from V and 8 from J; bases not matched to a gene: 4. CDR3 loop: CASSRTGSYSPLHF. CDR3 in DNA: TGCGCCAGCAGCCGGACAGGGAGTTATTCACCCCTCCACTTT.

This clonotype was seen repeatedly, ten times or more. The rearrangement joins TRBV7-3 to TRBJ2-1; possible D gene TRBD1, 5 bases. V was cut by 0 bases and J by 5 bases, with 8 bases left in between. The CDR3 contains 14 residues. Germline V lookup: CDR1 SGHTA, CDR2 FQGTGA. CDR3 sequence: CASSLTGLDNEQFF. The CDR3 DNA sequence: TGTGCCAGCAGCTTAACGGGGCTAGACAATGAGCAGTTCTTC.

This clonotype appeared a few times. This sequence may be a read error, since a much larger clone differs from it by one base. In DNA form, the CDR3 reads TGTGCCAGCAGCTTAGCAGAGTTGGAGGCCAAAAACATTCAGTACTTC. Its protein is CASSLAELEAKNIQYF. This chain joins TRBV13 and TRBJ2-4; unclear D gene. The CDR3 sequence is 16 residues long. Trimming removed 1 base at V and 1 base at J, with 11 bases between. Germline assignment: CDR1 PRHDT and CDR2 FYEKMQ (reference sequence).

This clonotype has a handful of counts. V is TRBV5-8 and J is TRBJ1-2, with 8 bases aligning to TRBD1. The V gene end was trimmed by 5 bases and the J gene end by 4 bases; junction bases not matched to a gene: 7. The CDR3 spans 14 residues. From germline, CDR1 is SGHTS and CDR2 YDEGEE. The CDR3 sequence is CASSSQGAGYGYTF. The CDR3 DNA follows: TGTGCCAGCAGTTCCCAGGGGGCTGGCTATGGCTACACCTTC.

There are many counts of this clonotype. The chain recombines TRBV7-9 with TRBJ2-7; 9 positions match TRBD1. This CDR3 region has 13 residues. Germline-derived CDR1 and CDR2 are SEHNR and FQNEAQ (reference sequence). Unmatched junction bases numbered 4, after V lost 5 bases and J lost 5 bases. The CDR3 DNA is TGTGCCAGCAGCCGGACAGGGGCAAACGAGCAGTACTTC. Amino acid sequence: CASSRTGANEQYF. Drawing the rest from reference TRBV7-9 and TRBJ2-7, the complete variable domain is DTGVSQNPRHKITKRGQNVTFRCDPISEHNRLYWYRQTLGQGPEFLTYFQNEAQLEKSRLLSDRFSAERPKGSFSTLEIQRTEQGDSAMYLCASSRTGANEQYFGPGTRLTVT.

The V gene is TRBV6-1, the J gene TRBJ2-1, with 9 bases identical to TRBD2. In germline, CDR1 is MNHNS, CDR2 SASEGT. V shed 0 bases, J shed 9 bases, and the junction held 9 bases outside the gene matches. The length of the CDR3 is 16 residues. The chain's CDR3 is CASSEALAGSRSEQFF. As DNA, the CDR3 is TGTGCCAGCAGTGAAGCCCTAGCGGGGAGCCGTAGTGAGCAGTTCTTC.

This clonotype was seen ten or more times. The chain combines TRBV2 with TRBJ2-7, with 8 bases fitting TRBD1. The ends lost 6 bases at V and 1 base at J; junction bases unmatched: 8. The CDR3 loop spans 15 amino acids. Germline loops: CDR1 SNHLY, CDR2 FYNNEI. The CDR3 DNA is TGTGCCAGCAGCGGAGGACAGGGTGATTCCTACGAGCAGTACTTC. It yields the protein CASSGGQGDSYEQYF.

For this clonotype: In this CDR3 the conserved last residue, phenylalanine or tryptophan, is missing, so a read error is likely. This chain uses TRBV6-1 with TRBJ1-1, with no clear D. Germline loops: CDR1 MNHNS, CDR2 SASEGT. This CDR3 has 14 residues. V was clipped by 5 bases and J by 5 bases, with 15 bases between them. In DNA form, the CDR3 reads TGTGCCAGCAGTCTTTACGGGCCGGAGACTGAAGCTTTCCTT. This codes for CASSLYGPETEAFL.

The chain carries TRBV4-1 and TRBJ2-1; the D gene is possibly TRBD2 (7 bases). Per germline, CDR1 MGHRA and CDR2 YSYEKL. Trimming removed 3 bases at V and 8 bases at J, with 20 bases between. The CDR3 extends over 16 amino acids. The CDR3 region is CASSHARGGSADEQFF. The CDR3 region has the DNA TGCGCCAGCAGCCACGCTCGCGGGGGCAGTGCCGATGAGCAGTTCTTC.

This chain uses TRBV4-1 with TRBJ1-3; possible D gene TRBD1, 6 bases. Trimming pared 4 bases from V and 3 bases from J, leaving 19 bases between. The CDR3 spans 17 residues. Germline V gene data show CDR1 as MGHRA and CDR2 as YSYEKL. The CDR3 nucleotides are TGCGCCAGCAGCCTTCAACCTACGACAGGCTATGGAAACACCATATATTTT. Amino acid sequence: CASSLQPTTGYGNTIYF.